This T cell receptor beta chain was observed in a study of blood T cell repertoires in COVID-19. The germline V gene has CDR1 LNHDA and CDR2 SQIVND (reference sequence). V gave up 5 bases and J gave up 3 bases; unmatched junction bases: 11. The CDR3 covers 17 residues. Original processing notes: Reference gene primer amplification in the assay estimated nucleated cell counts. This table comes from immunoSEQ multiplex PCR, and its TCRdb copy is limited to in-frame clones, with some not included. The V and J calls and the clone size are those of that table, but D and trimming were determined from the DNA. The sample carries 120,000 to 150,000 clones, roughly 90% recorded once.

The chain joins TRBV19 to TRBJ2-7, with 12 positions matching TRBD2. This TCR came from a woman between 45 and 65 years old with acute or convalescent COVID-19. The sequenced material came from peripheral blood. This chain's CDR3 is CASSPSRLAGAFYEQYF. In DNA form, the CDR3 reads TGTGCCAGTAGTCCCTCCCGACTAGCGGGAGCCTTCTACGAGCAGTACTTC.